The sequence of this TCR beta chain was determined in a study of cytomegalovirus exposure and HLA in healthy donors. Notes on the study in general: Being productive about 87% or about 30% of the time was typical of most TCR beta V segments in an earlier analysis. Analysis performed later showed TCR beta chains linked to HLA being more clonally expanded than equally common others. At a 0.05 false discovery rate, a later analysis found some 18,000 TCR beta sequences to be associated with HLA alleles.

As regards this clone: As yet, its antigen is unknown.

Trimming shortened V by 7 bases and J by 5 bases, and 14 bases separated the two germline ends. Germline CDR1 reads MDHEN; CDR2 reads SYDVKM. CDR3 length equals 13 residues. Researchers ran the PCR with 60 Vbeta and 13 Jbeta primers. The data were produced by immunoSEQ multiplex PCR, yet TCRdb's version contains in-frame clones alone and is incomplete. The top ten hold roughly 3.9% of the sample, which has over 100,000 clones, around 77% seen once. Unrecorded immune exposures were likely, despite nominal health at sampling. The rearrangement joins TRBV28 to TRBJ1-2; a possible D gene is TRBD1 (6 bases). This clonotype was obtained from a male donor in good health and CMV-seropositive. Sequenced: PBMCs. The CDR3 DNA sequence: TGTGCCAGCACGAGACAGGTTACGTATGGCTACACCTTC. This translates into CASTRQVTYGYTF.